One TCR beta chain is described in this entry. Plated together were 200,000 CFSE-labeled responder cells and 200,000 irradiated, violet-dye-labeled stimulator cells. Clones were sequenced by immunoSEQ multiplex PCR, and TCRdb holds only the in-frame ones, with some missing. In the table there are 15,000 to 20,000 clones, about 38% of which are singletons. The CDR3 runs 15 residues. The V end lost 3 bases, the J end lost 0 bases, and 9 bases lay between the germline ends. Germline lookup yields CDR1 MGHRA and CDR2 YSYEKL. The sample is drawn from a study of graft-versus-host responses after intestinal transplantation. Background on the study: The recipients all started with anti-thymocyte globulin induction and then took tacrolimus and steroids for 2 to 4 years. Study-level results: Recipient marrow showed GvH clones, some seen first in ileum or blood.

The origin of this receptor is a human patient who received an intestinal transplant. This chain connects TRBV4-1 to TRBJ1-5; D unresolved. Sequences were derived from alloreactive CD8+ T cells from a mixed lymphocyte reaction culture, sampled before intestinal transplant. The subset denotes: CFSE-low proliferating T cells sorted from approximately 6-day pre-transplant mixed lymphocyte reaction (GvH or HvG direction). The CDR3 DNA reads TGCGCCAGCAGCCAGTTCAAAAATAGCAATCAGCCCCAGCATTTT. Translated: CASSQFKNSNQPQHF.